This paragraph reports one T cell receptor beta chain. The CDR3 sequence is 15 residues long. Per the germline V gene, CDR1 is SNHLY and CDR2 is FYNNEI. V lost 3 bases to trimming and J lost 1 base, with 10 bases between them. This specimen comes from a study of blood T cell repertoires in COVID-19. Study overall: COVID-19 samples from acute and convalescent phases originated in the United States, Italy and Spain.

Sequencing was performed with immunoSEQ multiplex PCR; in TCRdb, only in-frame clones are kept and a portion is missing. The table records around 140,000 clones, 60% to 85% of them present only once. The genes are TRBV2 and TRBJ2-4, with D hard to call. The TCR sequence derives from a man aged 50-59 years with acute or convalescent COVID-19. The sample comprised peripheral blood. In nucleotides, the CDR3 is TGTGCCAGCAGTGATATGGGCCGGGCCAAAAACATTCAGTACTTC. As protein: CASSDMGRAKNIQYF.